The sequence of this TCR beta chain was determined in a study of T cells after posttransplantation cyclophosphamide. General study points: Recipient CMV seropositivity and CMV reactivation strongly tracked TRB clonality.

On this clone: The target antigen is unknown.

Assay: immunoSEQ multiplex PCR; the TCRdb copy retains only in-frame clones and omits some. Of roughly 7,300 clones in the sample, 75% to 95% were seen once. V lost 1 base and J 4 bases, leaving 6 bases between the germline ends. CDR3 length: 13 residues. Germline loops: CDR1 MDHEN, CDR2 SYDVKM. This sequence originates from a woman in her forties or fifties in good health and a related stem cell transplant donor. This sequence joins TRBV28 and TRBJ2-3, with D maybe TRBD2 (5 bases). The specimen sequenced was CD4+ T cells sorted from blood. In DNA form, the CDR3 reads TGTGCCAGCAGTTTATTGGGAGCAGATACGCAGTATTTT. It is translated as CASSLLGADTQYF.